The 32 T cell receptor beta chains reported below all come from one sample, sequenced in a study of blood T cell repertoires in COVID-19. Method: immunoSEQ multiplex PCR; TCRdb's copy keeps in-frame clones and lacks some. The sample consists of 46,000 or so clones, 90% of them appearing once. The sequenced sample consisted of peripheral blood. These receptors were taken from a man in his 70s with active COVID-19.

The chain carries TRBV7-2 and TRBJ2-1, with TRBD2 matching over 14 bases. The CDR3 has 18 amino acids. Germline V lookup: CDR1 SGHTA, CDR2 FQGNSA. The trim removed 1 base at V and 3 bases at J, leaving 5 bases unmatched. CDR3 protein: CASSLEGTSGRFYNEQFF. The CDR3, as DNA: TGTGCCAGCAGCTTAGAGGGGACTAGCGGGAGATTCTACAATGAGCAGTTCTTC.

The table lists this clone with a few counts. The chain has TRBV6-6 and TRBJ2-2; the D is unclear. The germline gives CDR1 MNHNY, CDR2 SVGAGI (reference sequence). The CDR3 contains 14 residues. Trimming pared 6 bases from V and 0 bases from J, leaving 8 bases between. The CDR3, as DNA: TGTGCCAGCAGCCTTTCTACGAACACCGGGGAGCTGTTTTTT. It translates to CASSLSTNTGELFF.

The J gene is TRBJ1-1, the V gene TRBV7-2; D call uncertain. The germline CDR1 and CDR2 sequences are SGHTA and FQGNSA. The ends were cut back, 5 bases at V and 5 bases at J, with 15 bases in the middle. The CDR3 runs 14 residues. The CDR3 here is CASSPNVIQTEAFF. The CDR3 nucleotides are TGTGCCAGCAGCCCGAACGTCATCCAGACTGAAGCTTTCTTT.

This chain links TRBV5-5 with TRBJ1-4; D is possibly TRBD1 (5 bases). CDR1 SGHKS and CDR2 YYEKEE come from the germline V gene (reference sequence). Deletions cut 2 bases from V and 0 bases from J, with 11 bases between. CDR3 length equals 16 residues. The CDR3 loop reads CASSLGTSATNEKLFF. CDR3 in DNA: TGTGCCAGCAGCTTAGGGACTTCTGCAACTAATGAAAAACTGTTTTTT.

This sequence joins TRBV30 and TRBJ1-1; D is unclear. The CDR3 length is 15 residues. CDR1 is GTSNPN, CDR2 SVGIG, per germline (reference sequence). The V end was cut by 1 base, the J end by 0 bases, with 12 bases between. DNA for the CDR3: TGTGCCTGGAGTGGCGGGCACTACATGAACACTGAAGCTTTCTTT. Its translation: CAWSGGHYMNTEAFF.

This clone was counted only a few times. The chain links TRBV6-5 to TRBJ1-2, with 7 bases aligning to TRBD1. Germline V gene sequence: CDR1 MNHEY, CDR2 SVGAGI. This CDR3 contains 15 residues. The V and J ends lost 6 bases and 2 bases, in that order; junction bases with no gene match: 9. CDR3 region: CASRPKPGQNYGYTF. The DNA of the CDR3 is TGTGCCAGCAGACCAAAACCGGGACAGAACTATGGCTACACCTTC.

This clone showed up just once. The rearrangement uses TRBV9 and TRBJ1-6; 8 bases match TRBD1. J was trimmed by 10 bases and V by 3 bases; bases with no gene match: 9. The CDR3 extends over 15 amino acids. Germline V gene sequence: CDR1 SGDLS, CDR2 YYNGEE. CDR3 in DNA: TGTGCCAGCAGCGCGCAGACAGGGGTCGGATCACCCCTCCACTTT. The encoded protein is CASSAQTGVGSPLHF.

The chain employs TRBV7-9 and TRBJ2-2; 13 nucleotides align to TRBD2. From germline, CDR1 is SEHNR and CDR2 FQNEAQ (reference sequence). V gave up 6 bases and J gave up 6 bases; unmatched junction bases: 4. The CDR3 runs 15 residues. The CDR3 DNA sequence: TGTGCCAGCAGTTCGGGACTAGCGGGATCCGGGGAGCTGTTTTTT. It codes for CASSSGLAGSGELFF.

The CDR3 region has the DNA TGTGCCACCAGTGCCGCTGGCGGGGGTAGTCCCACTGAAGCTTTCTTT. This codes for CATSAAGGGSPTEAFF. The genes are TRBV24-1 and TRBJ1-1; possible D gene TRBD1, 5 bases. The V and J ends lost 5 bases and 4 bases respectively, with 19 bases between them. CDR1 and CDR2 (germline): KGHDR, SFDVKD. The CDR3 is 16 amino acids.

The chain employs TRBV18 and TRBJ2-3, with D perhaps TRBD2 (6 bases). Germline-derived CDR1 and CDR2 are KGHSH and LQKENI. Trimming pared 2 bases from V and 2 bases from J, leaving 8 bases between. This CDR3 region has 14 residues. This CDR3 is CASSPTRDTDTQYF. In DNA form, the CDR3 reads TGTGCCAGCTCACCAACGCGGGACACAGATACGCAGTATTTT.

This clone was observed once. The rearrangement links TRBV6-5 to TRBJ1-1; D is ambiguous. Germline V gives CDR1 MNHEY, CDR2 SVGAGI. Trimming left V 5 bases short and J 1 base short, with 11 bases between. There are 14 residues in the CDR3. CDR3 amino acids: CASSITRQNTEAFF. The CDR3 bases are TGTGCCAGCAGTATAACTAGGCAGAACACTGAAGCTTTCTTT.

The chain couples TRBV5-8 to TRBJ2-3; the D gene is possibly TRBD1 (5 bases). This CDR3 has 14 amino acids. The germline V gene has CDR1 SGHTS and CDR2 YDEGEE. Trimming took off 1 base at V and 0 bases at J, with 6 bases between the two ends. CDR3 nucleotide sequence: TGTGCCAGCAGCTTGTCAGGGAGCACAGATACGCAGTATTTT. This translates into CASSLSGSTDTQYF.

The rearrangement links TRBV3-1 (or the pseudogene TRBV3-2) to TRBJ1-1; the match to TRBD1 covers 7 bases. The germline V gene encodes CDR1 LGHDT and CDR2 YNNKEL (reference sequence). This CDR3 has 18 amino acids. V dropped 0 bases and J dropped 0; count of bases not matched to a gene: 10. CDR3 in amino acids: CASSQEAAGGLVNTEAFF. DNA for the CDR3: TGTGCCAGCAGCCAAGAAGCGGCAGGGGGGTTGGTGAACACTGAAGCTTTCTTT.

V gene TRBV6-2 or TRBV6-3 combines with J gene TRBJ2-3; TRBD2 matches at 9 bases. The ends lost 0 bases at V and 5 bases at J; junction bases unmatched: 0. The CDR3 consists of 14 residues. The germline V gene encodes CDR1 MNHEY and CDR2 SVGEGT. The CDR3 is CASSYSSGGDTQYF. CDR3 DNA: TGTGCCAGCAGTTACTCTAGCGGGGGAGATACGCAGTATTTT.

The J gene is TRBJ1-1, the V gene TRBV29-1; TRBD1 matches at 7 bases. CDR1 is SQVTM, CDR2 ANQGSEA, per germline. The CDR3 is 14 residues long. V dropped 2 bases and J dropped 7; count of bases not matched to a gene: 10. In DNA form, the CDR3 reads TGCAGCGTTGAAACCGACAGGGTAAAGGGTGAAGCTTTCTTT. Translation: CSVETDRVKGEAFF.

The V call is TRBV4-3, the J call TRBJ2-7; 9 bases line up with TRBD2. Germline CDR1 and CDR2: LGHNA and YSLEER. The ends lost 0 bases at V and 2 bases at J; junction bases unmatched: 8. The CDR3 is made up of 17 amino acids. CDR3 protein: CASSQEVGSGSPYEQYF. The DNA for the CDR3 is TGCGCCAGCAGCCAAGAAGTGGGTAGCGGGAGTCCCTACGAGCAGTACTTC.

This clone was recorded a few times. The J gene is TRBJ1-2, the V gene TRBV5-1; the D is unclear. Germline CDR1 reads SGHRS; CDR2 reads YFSETQ. V was shortened by 1 base and J by 5 bases, with 18 bases between the two germline ends. This CDR3 is 16 amino acids long. The CDR3 DNA reads TGCGCCAGCAGCTTGTTGAGCGCCAACAGCGGATATGGCTACACCTTC. This translates into CASSLLSANSGYGYTF.

The rearrangement uses TRBV28 and TRBJ2-7, with TRBD1 matching over 8 bases. CDR1 is MDHEN, CDR2 SYDVKM, per germline. The junction had 11 bases not matched to a gene; V was cut back by 7 bases and J by 3 bases. CDR3 length: 15 residues. The CDR3 here is CASKGSGTGIYEQYF. The CDR3 coding sequence is TGTGCCAGCAAGGGCTCCGGGACAGGTATCTACGAGCAGTACTTC.

The chain carries TRBV6-2 or TRBV6-3 and TRBJ1-2; 9 bases map to TRBD1. The CDR3 is made up of 17 amino acids. After removal of 6 bases from V and 7 bases from J, the junction contained 18 bases not matched to a gene. Germline lookup yields CDR1 MNHEY and CDR2 SVGEGT. The CDR3 nucleotides read TGTGCCAGCAGCCATACCGCCAAAACCGGGACAGGGATTGGCTACACCTTC. Translated: CASSHTAKTGTGIGYTF.

The chain recombines TRBV6-5 with TRBJ1-2, with 7 bases fitting TRBD1. Germline CDR1 is MNHEY and CDR2 is SVGAGI. The CDR3 contains 15 residues. The V gene end was trimmed by 7 bases and the J gene end by 4 bases; junction bases not matched to a gene: 12. CDR3 residues: CASKGGTGTAYGYTF. The CDR3 DNA reads as TGTGCCAGCAAGGGTGGTACCGGGACAGCCTATGGCTACACCTTC.

The CDR3, as DNA: TGTGCCAGCAGCTCCCGGCCCGCGGCCACCGGGGAGCTGTTTTTT. This translates into CASSSRPAATGELFF. This chain connects TRBV7-6 to TRBJ2-2; D remains unclear. CDR1 and CDR2 from the germline V gene are SGHVS and FNYEAQ. The V end lost 4 bases, the J end lost 4 bases, and 13 bases lay between the germline ends. CDR3 length equals 15 residues.

The chain is built from TRBV7-2 and TRBJ1-3; D is perhaps TRBD1 (5 bases). Trimming removed 2 bases at V and 2 bases at J, with 10 bases between. CDR3 length equals 15 residues. CDR1 is SGHTA and CDR2 is FQGNSA in the germline V gene. CDR3 amino acids: CASSLMGPTGNTIYF. In DNA, the CDR3 is TGTGCCAGCAGCTTAATGGGGCCTACTGGAAACACCATATATTTT.

The chain has TRBV5-8 and TRBJ2-1, with D possibly being TRBD2 (5 bases). The germline V gene has CDR1 SGHTS and CDR2 YDEGEE. CDR3 size: 19 residues. V lost 4 bases, J lost 8 bases, and 31 bases lay in between. The DNA of the CDR3 is TGTGCCAGCAGCCAGGACGGAGTAACTAGGCGCCCTCTTCGCGATGAGCAGTTCTTC. Protein product: CASSQDGVTRRPLRDEQFF.

The chain joins TRBV7-2 to TRBJ2-7, with TRBD2 matching over 9 bases. Germline assignment: CDR1 SGHTA and CDR2 FQGNSA. V lost 5 bases, J lost 1 base, and 6 bases stayed unmatched. This CDR3 region has 15 residues. For the CDR3, the DNA is TGTGCCAGCAGCCCGACTAGCGGAAGGTCCTACGAGCAGTACTTC. Encoded protein: CASSPTSGRSYEQYF.

The chain uses TRBV12-3 or TRBV12-4 and TRBJ1-6, with 8 bases lining up with TRBD1. The CDR3 is 13 amino acids. The trim removed 6 bases at V and 8 bases at J, leaving 3 bases unmatched. The CDR3 is CASRSTGDSPLHF. CDR3 in DNA: TGTGCCAGCAGGTCGACAGGGGATTCACCCCTCCACTTT.

This clone was recorded once. The J gene is TRBJ2-7, the V gene TRBV30; 9 bases are a match to TRBD2. The trim removed 2 bases at V and 2 bases at J, leaving 4 bases unmatched. This CDR3 is built from 14 residues. Looked up from germline, CDR1 is GTSNPN and CDR2 is SVGIG (reference sequence). The CDR3 sequence: CAWSPGTSPYEQYF. The CDR3 DNA follows: TGTGCCTGGAGTCCCGGGACTAGCCCCTACGAGCAGTACTTC. Variable domain in full (rest from reference TRBV30 and TRBJ2-7): SQTIHQWPATLVQPVGSPLSLECTVEGTSNPNLYWYRQAAGRGLQLLFYSVGIGQISSEVPQNLSASRPQDRQFILSSKKLLLSDSGFYLCAWSPGTSPYEQYFGPGTRLTVT.

This rearrangement joins TRBV21-1 to TRBJ1-1; the table gives TRBD1 as D, unverified against the DNA. TRBV21-1 constitutes a pseudogene. CDR3 length equals 14 residues. The CDR3 DNA reads TGTGCCAGGTTATCGACAGTTATGAACACTGAAGCTTTCTTT. Translation: CARLSTVMNTEAFF.

V is TRBV19 and J is TRBJ2-1, with D tentatively TRBD2 (5 bases). The V gene's germline CDR1 is LNHDA and CDR2 SQIVND (reference sequence). This CDR3 has 13 amino acids. Trimming left V 7 bases short and J 4 bases short, with 11 bases between. For the CDR3, the DNA is TGTGCCAGTAATGAGGGAGAGTACAATGAGCAGTTCTTC. This translates into CASNEGEYNEQFF.

The CDR3 coding sequence is TGTGCCAGCAGCTCAGGACTAGCGGATTTGGGTGGGGAGCTGTTTTTT. Protein sequence: CASSSGLADLGGELFF. The gene calls are TRBV5-6 and TRBJ2-2; 10 nucleotides agree with TRBD2. CDR3 length: 16 amino acids. Trimming took 3 bases from V and 8 from J; bases not matched to a gene: 10. Germline lookup yields CDR1 SGHDT and CDR2 YYEEEE.

The V gene is TRBV6-5, the J gene TRBJ2-1; the match to TRBD1 covers 7 bases. Trimming cost V 8 bases and J 9 bases; bases outside gene matches: 16. The CDR3 has 15 residues. Germline V lookup: CDR1 MNHEY, CDR2 SVGAGI. The CDR3 sequence: CASGSLETGISEQFF. Here the CDR3 DNA reads TGTGCCAGCGGCTCGCTGGAGACAGGGATTAGTGAGCAGTTCTTC.

V gene TRBV19 combines with J gene TRBJ2-2; tentative D call: TRBD2 (5 bases). Germline loops: CDR1 LNHDA, CDR2 SQIVND (reference sequence). Trimming shortened V by 0 bases and J by 7 bases, and 12 bases separated the two germline ends. The CDR3 is made up of 15 amino acids. The CDR3 DNA sequence: TGTGCCAGTAGTATAGATCCGGGAATCCGCGGGGAGCTGTTTTTT. Protein: CASSIDPGIRGELFF.

The rearrangement links TRBV18 to TRBJ1-4; 7 bases agree with TRBD1. Trimming took 3 bases from V and 8 from J; bases not matched to a gene: 6. Germline CDR1 and CDR2: KGHSH and LQKENI. This CDR3 spans 14 amino acids. CDR3 in amino acids: CASSPRQGEEKLFF. The CDR3 DNA is TGTGCCAGCTCACCTCGACAGGGAGAGGAAAAACTGTTTTTT.